The entry below describes one T cell receptor (beta chain). Its target is not known. The CDR3 totals 15 residues. V was pared by 4 bases and J by 3 bases, with 8 bases of the junction left unmatched. Germline CDR1 is SGHVS and CDR2 is FNYEAQ. Amplified regions were TCR beta CDR3 sequences from RNA transcripts. The HTBI set primed first-round TCR CDR3 RT-PCR. TCRdb fed the multiplex PCR reads into MiXCR, producing one record per CDR3 protein. The table has 660,000 or so distinct CDR3 sequences, just under 45% seen once. Any patient presenting with uncontrolled infection, other autoimmune disease, pregnancy or lactation was left out. The sample belongs to a study of T cells in Graves' hyperthyroidism and ophthalmopathy. Study-wide points: Expanded thyroid clonotypes (above 0.001) were mostly also found in blood.

V and J are TRBV7-6 and TRBJ2-7; 8 nucleotides agree with TRBD2. Sequencing input: peripheral blood or thyroid tissue (not recorded which). The clonotype was recovered from an adult man with Graves' disease, either hyperthyroidism or ophthalmopathy (not recorded which). The CDR3 nucleotides read TGTGCCAGCAGCTACTCTAGCGGGCCGCTCTACGAGCAGTACTTC. This translates into CASSYSSGPLYEQYF.